This TCR beta chain came from a study of T cell responses to AZD1222 COVID-19 vaccine. Points from the study as a whole: Baseline seropositivity occurred in only a handful of AZD1222 recipients. A mostly white British donor set with more females was recruited, and clonal diversity was possibly underestimated. Repertoire collection took place solely once the T cell response had peaked.

This clone has just one count. The antigen remains unidentified. At one end, the junction sequence differs from germline, possibly due to a read error. Sequencing used immunoSEQ multiplex PCR; TCRdb keeps in-frame clones, though not all of them. The sample lists fewer than 80,000 clones, roughly 88% occurring once. This TCR derives from an adult who received the MenACWY meningococcal vaccine as a control. Sequenced material: peripheral blood, taken 28 days after the second dose of the MenACWY control vaccine.

The CDR3 loop is CASRQAGTDTQYF. Written as DNA, the CDR3 is TGTGCCAGCAGACAAGCGGGCACAGATACGCAGTATTTT. This sequence joins TRBV3-1 (or the pseudogene TRBV3-2) and TRBJ2-3, with D possibly TRBD2 on 5 matching bases. The germline CDR1 and CDR2 sequences are LGHDT and YNNKEL (reference sequence). This CDR3 has 13 residues.